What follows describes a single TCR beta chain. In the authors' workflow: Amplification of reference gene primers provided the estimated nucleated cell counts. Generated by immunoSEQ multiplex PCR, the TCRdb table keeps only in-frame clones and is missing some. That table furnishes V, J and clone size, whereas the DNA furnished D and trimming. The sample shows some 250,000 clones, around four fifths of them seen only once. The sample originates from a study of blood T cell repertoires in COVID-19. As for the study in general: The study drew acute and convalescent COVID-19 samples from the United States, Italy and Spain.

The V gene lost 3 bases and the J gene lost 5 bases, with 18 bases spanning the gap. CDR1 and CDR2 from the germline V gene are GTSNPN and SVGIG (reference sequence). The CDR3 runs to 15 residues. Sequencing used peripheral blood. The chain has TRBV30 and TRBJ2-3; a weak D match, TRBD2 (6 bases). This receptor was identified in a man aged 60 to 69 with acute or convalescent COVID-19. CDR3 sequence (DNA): TGTGCCTGGAGCCCCCAGGCGGGGCCGGGAGATACGCAGTATTTT. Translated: CAWSPQAGPGDTQYF.